Below, 8 T cell receptor beta chains from the same sample are listed, as sequenced in a study of human T cells and chemical hapten exposure. One entry per CDR3 protein, called by TCRdb with MiXCR from the RACE reads. The data show around 190,000 distinct CDR3 sequences, more than 20% seen once. As for time point: patch test 1, 2 weeks after DPC sensitization. Treatment of the sample: therapeutic diphenylcyclopropenone sensitization with weekly scalp DPC. The sequencing used whole blood, collected in connection with sensitization to the hapten diphenylcyclopropenone (DPC). The source of these receptors is a woman aged 45 to 65 with alopecia areata. Some clones in this sample may be carry-over from other donors' samples.

CDR3 loop: CSVDRTGSEEQYF. CDR3 DNA: TGCAGCGTTGATCGGACAGGGTCCGAAGAGCAGTACTTC. The chain has TRBV29-1 and TRBJ2-7, with 8 positions matching TRBD1. V lost 3 bases to trimming and J lost 7 bases; unmatched junction nucleotides: 8. CDR1 is SQVTM and CDR2 is ANQGSEA in the germline V gene. The CDR3 loop spans 13 amino acids.

The CDR3 region has the DNA TGCGCCAGTCACTACGCCAATGAGCAGTTCTTC. This sequence encodes CASHYANEQFF. The chain has TRBV5-1 and TRBJ2-1; D gene unclear. The CDR3 is 11 amino acids. V lost 8 bases and J lost 6, with 9 bases in between. The germline gives CDR1 SGHRS, CDR2 YFSETQ.

This clonotype was counted only a few times. The chain joins TRBV7-2 to TRBJ2-7; perhaps D is TRBD1 or TRBD2 (6 bases each). V shed 7 bases and J shed 4 bases, with 20 bases lying between them. The CDR3 covers 15 residues. Germline V CDR1 and CDR2: SGHTA, FQGNSA. The CDR3 sequence: CASTPQAGGEYEQYF. The CDR3 nucleotides are TGTGCCAGCACCCCCCAAGCCGGGGGCGAGTACGAGCAGTACTTC.

This chain connects TRBV10-3 to TRBJ2-1; possibly TRBD2 for D (5 bases). The CDR3 is 17 amino acids. CDR1 and CDR2 (germline): ENHRY, SYGVKD. V was clipped by 1 base and J by 6 bases, with 19 bases between them. The CDR3 DNA reads as TGTGCCATCAGTGAGTTGGGTTTCCGGGAACTGGGCAATGAGCAGTTCTTC. It codes for CAISELGFRELGNEQFF.

This clonotype was observed at least ten times. The chain combines TRBV6-5 with TRBJ1-6; 10 nucleotides line up with TRBD1. This CDR3 region has 13 residues. Trimming removed 6 bases from V and 9 bases from J; junction bases left unmatched: 2. CDR1 MNHEY and CDR2 SVGAGI come from the germline V gene. CDR3 DNA: TGTGCCAGCAGGACAGGGGGCGGTTCACCCCTCCACTTT. Translation: CASRTGGGSPLHF.

This clonotype was counted many times. The V gene is TRBV18, the J gene TRBJ1-4, with 7 nucleotides matching TRBD1. The CDR3 has 17 residues. J gave up 5 bases and V 3 bases, and 12 bases lay outside the gene matches. Germline assignment: CDR1 KGHSH and CDR2 LQKENI. CDR3 nucleotides: TGTGCCAGCTCACCCCGAATCGCAAGGACAGGCAATGAAAAACTGTTTTTT. Amino acids: CASSPRIARTGNEKLFF. Variable domain in full (rest from reference TRBV18 and TRBJ1-4): NAGVMQNPRHLVRRRGQEARLRCSPMKGHSHVYWYRQLPEEGLKFMVYLQKENIIDESGMPKERFSAEFPKEGPSILRIQQVVRGDSAAYFCASSPRIARTGNEKLFFGSGTQLSVL.

J is TRBJ1-2 and V is TRBV15; no clear D gene. Trimming left V 5 bases short and J 2 bases short, with 9 bases between. The CDR3 length is 13 residues. Germline CDR1 LNHNV, CDR2 YYDKDF (reference sequence). The CDR3 loop is CATSPTPNYGYTF. As DNA, the CDR3 is TGTGCCACCAGCCCGACACCCAACTATGGCTACACCTTC.

This chain connects TRBV7-2 to TRBJ2-2; 9 bases map to TRBD2. CDR1 is SGHTA, CDR2 FQGNSA, per germline. CDR3 length: 16 residues. With V trimmed by 3 bases and J by 5 bases, 7 bases remained unmatched. The CDR3 region is CASSFRLAGVTGELFF. The CDR3, as DNA: TGTGCCAGCAGCTTTCGGTTAGCGGGAGTTACCGGGGAGCTGTTTTTT.